These 28 T cell receptor beta chains came from one sample sequenced in a study of T cell changes during pregnancy in multiple sclerosis. Only in-frame clones appear in the TCRdb table, and some are missing; sequencing was by immunoSEQ multiplex PCR. The table records about 68,000 clones, 90% of them present only once. Sequencing was performed on peripheral blood, taken in the third trimester of pregnancy. These receptors were collected from a female donor with multiple sclerosis, enrolled in a pregnancy study.

The chain couples TRBV21-1 to TRBJ2-1; no DNA check was done on the table's D call, TRBD1. TRBV21-1 is a listed pseudogene. The CDR3 spans 17 residues. The chain's CDR3 is CASSKDRIGTSGNEQFF. CDR3 coding DNA: TGTGCCAGCAGCAAAGATCGAATCGGGACATCGGGGAATGAGCAGTTCTTC.

CDR3 bases: TGTGCCAGCAGTGAAGAGGCTAGCGGGAGGTCAGATACGCAGTATTTT. It yields the protein CASSEEASGRSDTQYF. V and J are TRBV6-1 and TRBJ2-3; 11 bases line up with TRBD2. Germline V gene sequence: CDR1 MNHNS, CDR2 SASEGT. This CDR3 has 16 residues. The junction had 4 bases not matched to a gene; V was cut back by 1 base and J by 4 bases.

This chain joins TRBV29-1 and TRBJ1-1, with D maybe TRBD1 (5 bases). The germline V gene has CDR1 SQVTM and CDR2 ANQGSEA. The CDR3 covers 14 residues. V lost 1 base and J 2 bases, leaving 11 bases between the germline ends. The CDR3 is CSVEVAGANTEAFF. DNA of the CDR3: TGCAGCGTTGAAGTCGCTGGGGCTAACACTGAAGCTTTCTTT.

This chain links TRBV7-2 with TRBJ1-2, with no clear D. CDR1 is SGHTA, CDR2 FQGNSA, per germline. V was cut by 0 bases and J by 8 bases, with 10 bases left in between. The CDR3 is made up of 13 amino acids. The CDR3 spells CASSLAGLRGYTF. The CDR3 DNA reads TGTGCCAGCAGCTTAGCGGGTCTGCGGGGCTACACCTTC.

V gene TRBV12-5 combines with J gene TRBJ1-1; D gene ambiguous. Between the trimmed V and J ends, which lost 2 bases and 5 bases, there was a span of 6 bases. The CDR3 covers 12 residues. The V gene's germline CDR1 is LGHNT and CDR2 FRNRAP. The CDR3 reads CASGLWETEAFF. CDR3 coding DNA: TGTGCTAGTGGTTTGTGGGAGACTGAAGCTTTCTTT. The entire variable domain, with the rest obtained from reference TRBV12-5 and TRBJ1-1, is as follows: DARVTQTPRHKVTEMGQEVTMRCQPILGHNTVFWYRQTMMQGLELLAYFRNRAPLDDSGMPKDRFSAEMPDATLATLKIQPSEPRDSAVYFCASGLWETEAFFGQGTRLTVV.

This sequence joins TRBV7-9 and TRBJ2-6; D unclear. From germline, CDR1 is SEHNR and CDR2 FQNEAQ (reference sequence). V lost 8 bases, J lost 4 bases, and 9 bases lay in between. This CDR3 region has 13 residues. CDR3 coding DNA: TGTGCCAGCCATCAAAAAGGGGCCAACGTCCTGACTTTC. As protein: CASHQKGANVLTF.

CDR3 in amino acids: CASRRDRALSYNSPLHF. In nucleotides, the CDR3 is TGCGCCAGCAGGCGGGACAGGGCCCTTTCGTATAATTCACCCCTCCACTTT. The chain couples TRBV5-1 to TRBJ1-6, with 9 positions matching TRBD1. Germline values: CDR1 SGHRS, CDR2 YFSETQ. J was trimmed by 4 bases and V by 5 bases; bases with no gene match: 10. The length of the CDR3 is 17 residues.

The chain recombines TRBV19 with TRBJ1-4; TRBD1 might be the D (6 bases). Germline CDR1 is LNHDA and CDR2 is SQIVND (reference sequence). With 6 bases removed from V and 4 bases from J, the gap between germline ends came to 12 bases. The CDR3 contains 14 residues. In DNA, the CDR3 is TGTGCCAGTAGGAGGACAGCAATTAATGAAAAACTGTTTTTT. It is translated as CASRRTAINEKLFF.

The CDR3 loop reads CASSPPGGEQYF. The CDR3 nucleotides read TGTGCCAGCAGCCCTCCCGGGGGCGAGCAGTACTTC. J is TRBJ2-7 and V is TRBV9; a weak D match, TRBD2 (6 bases). The V gene lost 4 bases and the J gene lost 6 bases, with 11 bases spanning the gap. CDR3 length: 12 residues. Germline V gives CDR1 SGDLS, CDR2 YYNGEE.

The chain is built from TRBV19 and TRBJ2-5, with 12 bases that match TRBD2. The CDR3 covers 13 residues. Germline V gives CDR1 LNHDA, CDR2 SQIVND (reference sequence). The CDR3 sequence: CATRTSGTETQYF. The DNA of the CDR3 is TGTGCGACCCGGACTAGCGGGACGGAGACCCAGTACTTC. The entire variable domain, with the rest obtained from reference TRBV19 and TRBJ2-5, is as follows: DGGITQSPKYLFRKEGQNVTLSCEQNLNHDAMYWYRQDPGQGLRLIYYSQIVNDFQKGDIAEGYSVSREKKESFPLTVTSAQKNPTAFYLCATRTSGTETQYFGPGTRLLVL.

This chain joins TRBV27 and TRBJ2-7; D is unclear. This CDR3 is built from 13 residues. Trimming removed 0 bases from V and 4 bases from J, with 7 bases in between. Per the germline V gene, CDR1 is MNHEY and CDR2 is SMNVEV (reference sequence). The CDR3 DNA sequence: TGTGCCAGCAGTTTATCCAGCGCTTACGAGCAGTACTTC. This encodes CASSLSSAYEQYF.

CDR3 nucleotides: TGTGCCAGCAGCGTTGGGCCAATTAAAACCGGGGAGCTGTTTTTT. This sequence encodes CASSVGPIKTGELFF. This chain connects TRBV7-2 to TRBJ2-2, with D uncertain. From germline, CDR1 is SGHTA and CDR2 FQGNSA. V gave up 5 bases and J gave up 5 bases, with 15 bases separating them. The CDR3 sequence is 15 residues long. Complete variable domain (other parts from reference TRBV7-2 and TRBJ2-2): GAGVSQSPSNKVTEKGKDVELRCDPISGHTALYWYRQSLGQGLEFLIYFQGNSAPDKSGLPSDRFSAERTGGSVSTLTIQRTQQEDSAVYLCASSVGPIKTGELFFGEGSRLTVL.

In nucleotides, the CDR3 is TGTGCCAGCAGCCAGGGACAGGGAAGCTATGGCTACACCTTC. Protein product: CASSQGQGSYGYTF. J is TRBJ1-2 and V is TRBV6-5; 9 nucleotides align to TRBD1. Germline V gene lookup returns CDR1 MNHEY and CDR2 SVGAGI. The CDR3 length is 14 residues. Unmatched junction bases numbered 6, after V lost 6 bases and J lost 4 bases.

The gene calls are TRBV29-1 and TRBJ2-3; 7 positions match TRBD1. Germline CDR1 reads SQVTM; CDR2 reads ANQGSEA. The junction had 7 bases not matched to a gene; V was cut back by 5 bases and J by 2 bases. The length of the CDR3 is 14 residues. The CDR3, as DNA: TGCAGCGTTTCCGGGACAGACTACACAGATACGCAGTATTTT. Translation: CSVSGTDYTDTQYF.

V is TRBV5-6 and J is TRBJ1-4; D is unresolved. This CDR3 region has 15 residues. From germline, CDR1 is SGHDT and CDR2 YYEEEE. Trimming left V 0 bases short and J 0 bases short, with 6 bases between. The CDR3 spells CASSLVGATNEKLFF. DNA of the CDR3: TGTGCCAGCAGCTTGGTGGGAGCAACTAATGAAAAACTGTTTTTT.

This chain links TRBV6-1 with TRBJ1-5; TRBD1 matches at 7 bases. From germline, CDR1 is MNHNS and CDR2 SASEGT. The ends lost 8 bases at V and 7 bases at J; junction bases unmatched: 11. This CDR3 spans 14 amino acids. CDR3 region: CASQTGIGRQPQHF. Written as DNA, the CDR3 is TGTGCCAGCCAGACAGGGATCGGGCGACAGCCCCAGCATTTT.

This chain connects TRBV5-1 to TRBJ1-4; D may be TRBD1 (5 bases). This CDR3 is built from 16 residues. V was trimmed by 4 bases and J by 0 bases, leaving 13 bases between them. Germline V gene data show CDR1 as SGHRS and CDR2 as YFSETQ. The CDR3 DNA sequence: TGCGCCAGCAGCCCAGGACACGCCCCAACTAATGAAAAACTGTTTTTT. Protein product: CASSPGHAPTNEKLFF.

In its sample, this clone was seen a few times. The chain couples TRBV30 to TRBJ1-1; perhaps TRBD1 as D (6 bases). The V gene lost 0 bases and the J gene lost 3 bases, with 8 bases spanning the gap. Germline CDR1 GTSNPN, CDR2 SVGIG (reference sequence). The CDR3 runs 13 residues. CDR3 DNA sequence: TGTGCCTGGAGTGTTCAGGGGCACACTGAAGCTTTCTTT. Translated, it gives CAWSVQGHTEAFF.

The sample holds one count of this clone. The DNA for the CDR3 is TGTGCCAGTGTAGCGGGTGGCAACACCGGGGAGCTGTTTTTT. This codes for CASVAGGNTGELFF. The V call is TRBV19, the J call TRBJ2-2; 7 positions match TRBD2. CDR3 size: 14 residues. CDR1 is LNHDA, CDR2 SQIVND, per germline (reference sequence). Germline trimming cut 8 bases from V and 2 bases from J; bases unmatched to any gene: 5.

The V gene is TRBV5-1, the J gene TRBJ2-3, with 9 nucleotides matching TRBD2. The CDR3 covers 13 residues. CDR1 and CDR2 from the germline V gene are SGHRS and YFSETQ. V was pared by 5 bases and J by 15 bases, with 13 bases of the junction left unmatched. The DNA of the CDR3 is TGCGCCAGCAGTAAAGACCCTAGCGGGATCAAATATTTT. Protein sequence: CASSKDPSGIKYF.

The V call is TRBV5-8, the J call TRBJ2-3, with TRBD1 matching over 9 bases. J was trimmed by 4 bases and V by 9 bases; bases with no gene match: 6. CDR1 is SGHTS and CDR2 is YDEGEE in the germline V gene. The CDR3 spans 13 residues. The CDR3 bases are TGTGCCACCGGACAGGGGCAGTCAGATACGCAGTATTTT. It translates to CATGQGQSDTQYF. Using reference TRBV5-8 and TRBJ2-3 for the parts outside the CDR3, the full variable domain is EAGVTQSPTHLIKTRGQQATLRCSPISGHTSVYWYQQALGLGLQFLLWYDEGEERNRGNFPPRFSGRQFPNYSSELNVNALELEDSALYLCATGQGQSDTQYFGPGTRLTVL.

V gene TRBV29-1 combines with J gene TRBJ1-6, with a possible D match to TRBD1 (5 bases). This CDR3 spans 14 amino acids. Trimming removed 7 bases at V and 7 bases at J, with 17 bases between. In germline, CDR1 is SQVTM, CDR2 ANQGSEA. The DNA for the CDR3 is TGCAGCGCCGGAGACCCGGGGGGAAATTCACCCCTCCACTTT. Translating it yields CSAGDPGGNSPLHF. Complete variable domain (other parts from reference TRBV29-1 and TRBJ1-6): SAVISQKPSRDICQRGTSLTIQCQVDSQVTMMFWYRQQPGQSLTLIATANQGSEATYESGFVIDKFPISRPNLTFSTLTVSNMSPEDSSIYLCSAGDPGGNSPLHFGNGTRLTVT.

The rearrangement joins TRBV7-9 to TRBJ1-1; 9 bases align to TRBD1. Looked up from germline, CDR1 is SEHNR and CDR2 is FQNEAQ (reference sequence). Unmatched junction bases numbered 1, after V lost 0 bases and J lost 5 bases. CDR3 size: 14 residues. The CDR3 spells CASSLAGTGTEAFF. CDR3 nucleotide sequence: TGTGCCAGCAGCTTAGCCGGGACAGGGACTGAAGCTTTCTTT.

The rearrangement joins TRBV30 to TRBJ2-2; 9 bases align to TRBD1. The CDR3 has 16 amino acids. Germline CDR1 GTSNPN, CDR2 SVGIG (reference sequence). V lost 0 bases, J lost 3 bases, and 5 bases stayed unmatched. CDR3 nucleotide sequence: TGTGCCTGGAGTGTACCCGACAGGGGGTACACCGGGGAGCTGTTTTTT. Translating it yields CAWSVPDRGYTGELFF.

The table lists this clone with a few counts. Within the sample, other DNA sequences also encode this same CDR3. This chain connects TRBV18 to TRBJ1-1; 8 nucleotides match TRBD1. J was trimmed by 3 bases and V by 6 bases; bases with no gene match: 3. CDR1 and CDR2 (germline): KGHSH, LQKENI. This CDR3 has 13 residues. CDR3: CASSPTGDTEAFF. As DNA, the CDR3 is TGTGCCAGCTCCCCGACAGGGGACACTGAAGCTTTCTTT.

The rearrangement uses TRBV29-1 and TRBJ1-2, with TRBD1 matching over 8 bases. The germline V gene encodes CDR1 SQVTM and CDR2 ANQGSEA. J was trimmed by 3 bases and V by 6 bases; bases with no gene match: 6. The CDR3 length is 13 residues. The CDR3 loop is CSVKDRGDYGYTF. The CDR3 nucleotides are TGCAGCGTCAAAGACAGGGGTGACTATGGCTACACCTTC.

The V gene is TRBV4-3, the J gene TRBJ2-3; 7 bases are a match to TRBD2. The trim removed 0 bases at V and 5 bases at J, leaving 11 bases unmatched. CDR1 and CDR2 (germline): LGHNA, YSLEER. This CDR3 contains 17 residues. The CDR3 protein is CASSQEVLRGRQDTQYF. CDR3 coding DNA: TGCGCCAGCAGCCAAGAAGTCCTGCGGGGGAGGCAAGATACGCAGTATTTT.

The V call is TRBV18, the J call TRBJ1-1; D uncertain. V was shortened by 3 bases and J by 7 bases, with 6 bases between the two germline ends. The CDR3 is 11 amino acids. From germline, CDR1 is KGHSH and CDR2 LQKENI. As DNA, the CDR3 is TGTGCCAGCTCACCGTCCATTGAAGCTTTCTTT. Protein: CASSPSIEAFF. Full variable domain (outside the CDR3, taken from reference TRBV18 and TRBJ1-1): NAGVMQNPRHLVRRRGQEARLRCSPMKGHSHVYWYRQLPEEGLKFMVYLQKENIIDESGMPKERFSAEFPKEGPSILRIQQVVRGDSAAYFCASSPSIEAFFGQGTRLTVV.